Shown below are 2 T cell receptor beta chains from a single sample sequenced in a study of regulatory T cells in long-lasting Graves disease. Time point: newly diagnosed GD, antithyroid drugs for less than 3 months. Following extraction of RNA from PBMCs, that RNA was used to make the TCR library. Building of the TCR beta libraries involved iRepertoire HTBI primers and Arm-PCR of CDR3 regions. MiXCR was run by TCRdb on the multiplex PCR reads, yielding one entry per CDR3 protein. The top ten clones hold over 11% of a sample with 250,000 or so distinct CDR3 sequences, around 20% of them seen once. The source was peripheral blood mononuclear cells (PBMCs), collected at new diagnosis, from a patient treated with antithyroid drugs. These receptors all come from a female donor with Graves disease.

V and J are TRBV24-1 and TRBJ1-1; possibly TRBD1 for D (5 bases). The CDR3 covers 14 residues. CDR1 is KGHDR, CDR2 SFDVKD, per germline. Trimming removed 9 bases at V and 2 bases at J, with 15 bases between. CDR3 DNA: TGTGCCACCCGGGGCGGGGACCCAAACACTGAAGCTTTCTTT. It is translated as CATRGGDPNTEAFF.

This clonotype was observed many times. The chain is built from TRBV25-1 and TRBJ2-7; 8 positions agree with TRBD2. CDR3 length: 15 amino acids. J gave up 6 bases and V 8 bases, and 15 bases lay outside the gene matches. Looked up from germline, CDR1 is MGHDK and CDR2 is SYGVNS. The CDR3 DNA reads as TGTGCCAGCTCCGCCCCCGGGAGCGGGAGTGCCGAGCAGTACTTC. Residues: CASSAPGSGSAEQYF.